Listed here are 14 T cell receptor beta chains from one sample, sequenced in a study of blood T cell repertoires in COVID-19. TCRdb's copy holds only in-frame clones and misses some; the assay was immunoSEQ multiplex PCR. The sample lists roughly 190,000 clones, about 88% occurring once. The sample consisted of peripheral blood. All receptors come from a woman of 80 years or more in a cohort sampled during active or convalescent COVID-19.

This rearrangement joins TRBV5-6 to TRBJ2-1; 11 bases fit TRBD2. Per germline, CDR1 SGHDT and CDR2 YYEEEE. CDR3 length: 16 amino acids. J lost 3 bases, V lost 5 bases, and 7 bases had no gene match. CDR3 sequence: CASSPYSGRDYNEQFF. In DNA, the CDR3 is TGTGCCAGCAGTCCCTATAGCGGGAGGGACTACAATGAGCAGTTCTTC. The full variable domain, in which reference TRBV5-6 and TRBJ2-1 provide the parts outside the CDR3, is DAGVTQSPTHLIKTRGQQVTLRCSPKSGHDTVSWYQQALGQGPQFIFQYYEEEERQRGNFPDRFSGHQFPNYSSELNVNALLLGDSALYLCASSPYSGRDYNEQFFGPGTRLTVL.

The chain recombines TRBV7-2 with TRBJ2-6; 8 bases are shared with TRBD2. V lost 0 bases, J lost 0 bases, and 4 bases stayed unmatched. This CDR3 spans 18 amino acids. Per germline, CDR1 SGHTA and CDR2 FQGNSA. The CDR3 DNA follows: TGTGCCAGCAGCTTAGCGGGCGGGGGGAGCTCTGGGGCCAACGTCCTGACTTTC. Protein sequence: CASSLAGGGSSGANVLTF.

The gene calls are TRBV5-1 and TRBJ2-7, with 7 positions matching TRBD1. J was trimmed by 4 bases and V by 5 bases; bases with no gene match: 12. CDR1 is SGHRS, CDR2 YFSETQ, per germline. The CDR3 runs 15 residues. As DNA, the CDR3 is TGCGCCAGCAGTCCATCACAGGGGTTTGGTTACGAGCAGTACGTC. The encoded protein is CASSPSQGFGYEQYV.

The gene calls are TRBV9 and TRBJ2-5, with TRBD1 matching over 8 bases. The CDR3 runs 14 residues. The V and J ends lost 4 bases and 6 bases, in that order; junction bases with no gene match: 8. Germline V CDR1 and CDR2: SGDLS, YYNGEE. The CDR3 DNA reads as TGTGCCAGCAGCTTCGGACAGGGTCAGCAGACCCAGTACTTC. Protein product: CASSFGQGQQTQYF. Based on the CDR3 plus reference TRBV9 and TRBJ2-5, the full variable domain is DSGVTQTPKHLITATGQRVTLRCSPRSGDLSVYWYQQSLDQGLQFLIQYYNGEERAKGNILERFSAQQFPDLHSELNLSSLELGDSALYFCASSFGQGQQTQYFGPGTRLLVL.

The V call is TRBV6-5, the J call TRBJ2-7; tentative D call: TRBD1 (6 bases). CDR1 and CDR2 from the germline V gene are MNHEY and SVGAGI. The germline V and J ends were trimmed by 6 bases and 6 bases, with 18 bases remaining between them. There are 14 residues in the CDR3. The CDR3 is CASSRSGVVSEQYF. CDR3 nucleotide sequence: TGTGCCAGCAGCCGTTCAGGGGTCGTGAGCGAGCAGTACTTC.

Remarks on this clone: One end of the junction varies from germline; a read error may be responsible. The chain employs TRBV5-1 and TRBJ2-4; 8 nucleotides agree with TRBD2. The CDR3 contains 14 residues. In germline, CDR1 is SGHRS, CDR2 YFSETQ. CDR3 loop: CASSLAGTSDVVHF. The DNA for the CDR3 is TGCGCCAGCAGCTTGGCCGGGACTAGTGATGTGGTCCACTTC.

CDR3: CSASSTGSGANVLTF. The CDR3 bases are TGCAGTGCTAGTTCTACAGGGAGTGGGGCCAACGTCCTGACTTTC. The genes are TRBV20-1 and TRBJ2-6, with a possible D match to TRBD1 (6 bases). Per the germline V gene, CDR1 is DFQATT and CDR2 is SNEGSKA (reference sequence). CDR3 length: 15 amino acids. The V end was cut by 3 bases, the J end by 3 bases, with 12 bases between.

The chain couples TRBV19 to TRBJ2-1, with a weak D call TRBD1 (5 bases). Trimming pared 4 bases from V and 0 bases from J, leaving 10 bases between. CDR1 and CDR2 from the germline V gene are LNHDA and SQIVND (reference sequence). This CDR3 spans 15 amino acids. The CDR3 protein is CASSRGESSYNEQFF. The CDR3 nucleotides read TGTGCCAGTAGTAGGGGCGAGAGCTCCTACAATGAGCAGTTCTTC.

The chain recombines TRBV19 with TRBJ2-3, with TRBD2 identical over 7 bases. Trimming at V came to 9 bases and at J to 1 base, leaving 7 bases not matched to a gene. Per the germline V gene, CDR1 is LNHDA and CDR2 is SQIVND (reference sequence). This CDR3 spans 14 amino acids. CDR3: CASRLGGGTDTQYF. DNA for the CDR3: TGTGCCAGCCGATTGGGGGGGGGCACAGATACGCAGTATTTT.

J is TRBJ1-1 and V is TRBV5-1; 10 positions match TRBD1. Looked up from germline, CDR1 is SGHRS and CDR2 is YFSETQ. V trimming: 3 bases; J trimming: 5 bases; junction bases outside the gene matches: 4. CDR3 length: 14 amino acids. CDR3 amino acids: CASSSWTGGTEAFF. In nucleotides, the CDR3 is TGCGCCAGCAGCTCATGGACAGGGGGGACTGAAGCTTTCTTT. The whole variable domain, filled in from reference TRBV5-1 and TRBJ1-1, reads KAGVTQTPRYLIKTRGQQVTLSCSPISGHRSVSWYQQTPGQGLQFLFEYFSETQRNKGNFPGRFSGRQFSNSRSEMNVSTLELGDSALYLCASSSWTGGTEAFFGQGTRLTVV.

The V gene is TRBV2, the J gene TRBJ1-2; 7 bases are a match to TRBD1. V was pared by 6 bases and J by 4 bases, with 11 bases of the junction left unmatched. The CDR3 runs 15 residues. Germline values: CDR1 SNHLY, CDR2 FYNNEI. CDR3 in DNA: TGTGCCAGCAGCCCCGGGACAGCGAACTTCTATGGCTACACCTTC. Protein product: CASSPGTANFYGYTF. Using reference TRBV2 and TRBJ1-2 for the parts outside the CDR3, the full variable domain is EPEVTQTPSHQVTQMGQEVILRCVPISNHLYFYWYRQILGQKVEFLVSFYNNEISEKSEIFDDQFSVERPDGSNFTLKIRSTKLEDSAMYFCASSPGTANFYGYTFGSGTRLTVV.

The chain carries TRBV28 and TRBJ1-3, with TRBD1 matching 11 bases. V shed 7 bases, J shed 1 base, and the junction held 12 bases outside the gene matches. The CDR3 consists of 18 residues. Germline lookup yields CDR1 MDHEN and CDR2 SYDVKM. The CDR3 loop reads CASKRSWGTGGSGNTIYF. In DNA, the CDR3 is TGTGCCAGCAAACGATCGTGGGGGACAGGGGGTTCTGGAAACACCATATATTTT. The full variable domain, with the rest looked up from reference TRBV28 and TRBJ1-3, is DVKVTQSSRYLVKRTGEKVFLECVQDMDHENMFWYRQDPGLGLRLIYFSYDVKMKEKGDIPEGYSVSREKKERFSLILESASTNQTSMYLCASKRSWGTGGSGNTIYFGEGSWLTVV.

This clone was detected only a few times. The J gene is TRBJ1-3, the V gene TRBV28, with a weak D call TRBD1 (6 bases). Between the trimmed V and J ends, which lost 6 bases and 2 bases, there was a span of 14 bases. Germline CDR1 and CDR2: MDHEN and SYDVKM. The CDR3 runs to 15 residues. CDR3 sequence: CASSLTGTAGNTIYF. The CDR3 DNA reads as TGTGCCAGCAGCCTCACAGGGACCGCTGGAAACACCATATATTTT.

The V gene is TRBV5-1, the J gene TRBJ1-1; D is possibly TRBD1 (6 bases). The CDR3 is 16 amino acids. Trimming stripped 0 bases from V and 1 base from J, with 13 bases between. Germline lookup yields CDR1 SGHRS and CDR2 YFSETQ. CDR3 protein: CASSLAGGRGNTEAFF. The CDR3 coding sequence is TGCGCCAGCAGCTTGGCGGGGGGCAGAGGGAACACTGAAGCTTTCTTT.